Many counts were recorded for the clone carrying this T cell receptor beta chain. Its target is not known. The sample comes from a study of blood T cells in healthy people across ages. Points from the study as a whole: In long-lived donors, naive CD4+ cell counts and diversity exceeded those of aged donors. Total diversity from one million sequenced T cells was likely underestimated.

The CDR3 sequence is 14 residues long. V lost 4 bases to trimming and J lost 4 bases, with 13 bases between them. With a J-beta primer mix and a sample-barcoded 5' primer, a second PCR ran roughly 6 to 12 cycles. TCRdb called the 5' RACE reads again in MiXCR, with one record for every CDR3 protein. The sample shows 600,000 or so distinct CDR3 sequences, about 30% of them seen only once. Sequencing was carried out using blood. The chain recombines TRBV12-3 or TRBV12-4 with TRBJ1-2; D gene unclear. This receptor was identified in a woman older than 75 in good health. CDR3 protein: CASSSAGPLYGYTF. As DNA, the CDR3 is TGTGCCAGCAGTTCGGCTGGACCGCTCTATGGCTACACCTTC.